This TCR beta chain comes out of a study of T-cell memory formation after mild COVID-19. Across the study: Clustering of TCRs was largely donor specific. Study-wide results and limits: Shrinking CD4+ clones were chiefly CM and EM; CD8+ ones were chiefly EMRA.

V lost 5 bases and J 8 bases, leaving 19 bases between the germline ends. The CDR3 contains 15 residues. Germline loops: CDR1 SGHTA, CDR2 FQGTGA. This clonotype was detected a few times. The antigen is not known. TCR alpha and TCR beta cDNA libraries carrying sample barcodes and UMIs were produced by 5'RACE using constant-segment primers. TCRdb reprocessed the 5' RACE reads with MiXCR, giving one entry per CDR3 protein. The repertoire includes around 50,000 distinct CDR3 sequences, 25% to 35% of them detected once, and around 45% sits in the top ten. Material: PBMCs or a T cell subset sorted from them (not recorded which). The receptor comes from a man between 18 and 35 years old who had mild COVID-19 (a few samples of this study predate the infection). Cell type and time point are not known. The chain joins TRBV7-3 to TRBJ2-1; tentative D call: TRBD1 (7 bases). The DNA for the CDR3 is TGTGCCAGCAGCCCAACGACAGGGAGGTACGATGAGCAGTTCTTC. Its protein is CASSPTTGRYDEQFF. Variable domain in full (rest from reference TRBV7-3 and TRBJ2-1): GAGVSQTPSNKVTEKGKYVELRCDPISGHTALYWYRQSLGQGPEFLIYFQGTGAADDSGLPNDRFFAVRPEGSVSTLKIQRTERGDSAVYLCASSPTTGRYDEQFFGPGTRLTVL.